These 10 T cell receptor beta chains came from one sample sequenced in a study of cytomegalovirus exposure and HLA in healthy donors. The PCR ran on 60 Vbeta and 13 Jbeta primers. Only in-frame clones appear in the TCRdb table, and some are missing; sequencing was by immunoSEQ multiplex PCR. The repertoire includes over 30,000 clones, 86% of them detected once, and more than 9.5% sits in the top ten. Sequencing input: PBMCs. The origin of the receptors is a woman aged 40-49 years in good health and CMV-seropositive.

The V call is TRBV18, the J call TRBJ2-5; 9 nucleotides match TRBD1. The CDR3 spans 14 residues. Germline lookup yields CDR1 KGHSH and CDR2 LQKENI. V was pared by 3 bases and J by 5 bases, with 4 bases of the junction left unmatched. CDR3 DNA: TGTGCCAGCTCACCCGGGACAGGGCCGGAGACCCAGTACTTC. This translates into CASSPGTGPETQYF.

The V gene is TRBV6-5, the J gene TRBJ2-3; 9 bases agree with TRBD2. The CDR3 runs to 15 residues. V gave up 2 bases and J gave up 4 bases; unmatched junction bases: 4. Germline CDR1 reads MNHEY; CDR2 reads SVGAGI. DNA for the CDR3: TGTGCCAGCAGTTACCGCGGGGGGGGATCAGATACGCAGTATTTT. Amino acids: CASSYRGGGSDTQYF.

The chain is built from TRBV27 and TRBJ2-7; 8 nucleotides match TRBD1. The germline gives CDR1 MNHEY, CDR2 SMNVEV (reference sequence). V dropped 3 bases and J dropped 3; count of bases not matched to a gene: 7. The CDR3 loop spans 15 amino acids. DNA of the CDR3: TGTGCCAGCAGTTTCTTAGGACAGGGTCACTACGAGCAGTACTTC. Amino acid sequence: CASSFLGQGHYEQYF.

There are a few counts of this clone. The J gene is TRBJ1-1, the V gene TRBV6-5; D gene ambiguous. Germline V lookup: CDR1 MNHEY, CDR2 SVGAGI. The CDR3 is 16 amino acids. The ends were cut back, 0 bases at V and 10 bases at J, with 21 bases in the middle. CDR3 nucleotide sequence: TGTGCCAGCAGTTACTCAGGCTCGGGAGGGCCAGGCATAGCTTTCTTT. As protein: CASSYSGSGGPGIAFF.

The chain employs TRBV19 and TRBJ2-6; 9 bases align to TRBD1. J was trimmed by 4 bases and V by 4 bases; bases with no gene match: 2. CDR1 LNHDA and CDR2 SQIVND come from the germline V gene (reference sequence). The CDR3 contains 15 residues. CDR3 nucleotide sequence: TGTGCCAGTAGTAAACAGGGGGCAGGGGCCAACGTCCTGACTTTC. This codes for CASSKQGAGANVLTF. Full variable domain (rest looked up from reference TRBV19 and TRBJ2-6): DGGITQSPKYLFRKEGQNVTLSCEQNLNHDAMYWYRQDPGQGLRLIYYSQIVNDFQKGDIAEGYSVSREKKESFPLTVTSAQKNPTAFYLCASSKQGAGANVLTFGAGSRLTVL.

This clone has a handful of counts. The CDR3, as DNA: TGTGCCTGCTCCGGGACAGGGAAAACTAACTATGGCTACACCTTC. Protein sequence: CACSGTGKTNYGYTF. The rearrangement uses TRBV30 and TRBJ1-2, with 9 bases lining up with TRBD1. V was pared by 6 bases and J by 0 bases, with 8 bases of the junction left unmatched. This CDR3 spans 15 amino acids. The germline CDR1 and CDR2 sequences are GTSNPN and SVGIG (reference sequence).

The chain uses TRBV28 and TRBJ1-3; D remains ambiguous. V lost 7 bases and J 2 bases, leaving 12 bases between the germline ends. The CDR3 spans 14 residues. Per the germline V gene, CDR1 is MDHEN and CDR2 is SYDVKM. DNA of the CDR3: TGTGCCAGCACTCTCCCGGGAGCTGGAAACACCATATATTTT. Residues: CASTLPGAGNTIYF. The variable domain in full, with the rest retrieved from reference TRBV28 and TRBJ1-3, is DVKVTQSSRYLVKRTGEKVFLECVQDMDHENMFWYRQDPGLGLRLIYFSYDVKMKEKGDIPEGYSVSREKKERFSLILESASTNQTSMYLCASTLPGAGNTIYFGEGSWLTVV.

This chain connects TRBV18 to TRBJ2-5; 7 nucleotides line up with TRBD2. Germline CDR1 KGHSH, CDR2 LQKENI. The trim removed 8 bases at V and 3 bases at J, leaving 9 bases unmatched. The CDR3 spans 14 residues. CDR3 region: CASTLLAGEETQYF. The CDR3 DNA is TGTGCCAGCACTCTCTTGGCGGGGGAAGAGACCCAGTACTTC.

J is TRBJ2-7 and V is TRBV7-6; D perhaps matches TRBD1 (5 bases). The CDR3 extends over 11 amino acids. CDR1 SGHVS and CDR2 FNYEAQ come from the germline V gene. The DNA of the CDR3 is TGTGCCAGCAGCTTAGATAGACAGCTTTTCGTC. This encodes CASSLDRQLFV.

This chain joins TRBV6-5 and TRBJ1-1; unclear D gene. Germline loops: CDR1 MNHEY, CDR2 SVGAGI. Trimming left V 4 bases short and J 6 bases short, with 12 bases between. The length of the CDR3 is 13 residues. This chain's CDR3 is CASSSTWRAEAFF. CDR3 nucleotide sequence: TGTGCCAGCAGTTCGACCTGGAGGGCTGAAGCTTTCTTT.